The clone carrying this TCR beta chain was seen a few times. Its antigen is as yet unknown. TCRdb's copy holds only in-frame clones and misses some; the assay was immunoSEQ multiplex PCR. The sample yields 150,000 to 200,000 clones, 89% seen once. This sample stems from a study of cytomegalovirus exposure and HLA in healthy donors. About the study: Per a later analysis, the 550 to 850 first-cohort and some 110 validation repertoires shared one platform. Whole-study findings and limits: Cytomegalovirus status, reportedly, was diagnosed with high specificity and sensitivity by the classifier. A few CMV-associated chains were confirmed in vitro to be specific for CMV antigens.

The ends lost 5 bases at V and 12 bases at J; junction bases unmatched: 9. Per the germline V gene, CDR1 is KGHSH and CDR2 is LQKENI. CDR3 size: 13 residues. Input material: PBMCs. This sequence was found in a man between 18 and 29 years old in good health and CMV-seropositive. J is TRBJ1-1 and V is TRBV18, with TRBD1 matching 10 bases. In DNA, the CDR3 is TGTGCCAGCTCATCTGACAGGGGGCGAGGAACTTTCTTT. Translation: CASSSDRGRGTFF.